A selection of T cell receptor beta chains follows, all from one sample in a study of T cell responses to AZD1222 COVID-19 vaccine. Produced via immunoSEQ multiplex PCR; TCRdb's table is partial and in-frame only. The repertoire holds some 200,000 clones, with roughly 90% as singletons. The sample consisted of peripheral blood, taken 28 days after the second AZD1222 dose. The receptors stem from an adult who received the AZD1222 COVID-19 vaccine. CDR3s leave out the opening cysteine and the closing phenylalanine or tryptophan.

v_gene	j_gene	CDR3aa
TRBV2	TRBJ2-1	ASSGVQGAKGEQF
TRBV10-3	TRBJ1-1	AISESRGGTEAF
TRBV10-2	TRBJ2-1	ASSEGVRAEQF
TRBV2	TRBJ1-5	ASRTGLNQPQH
TRBV24-1	TRBJ2-2	ATSGGAGSVTGELF
TRBV18	TRBJ1-1	ASSQGRDTEAF
TRBV5-1	TRBJ2-5	ASSLPGGRLQETQY
TRBV7-2	TRBJ1-3	ASSLGPSSGNTIY
TRBV29-1	TRBJ1-3	SVGGNGNTIY
TRBV6-5	TRBJ1-6	ASLYNSPLH
TRBV7-9	TRBJ2-3	AIFELAEDTDTQY
TRBV7-3	TRBJ2-7	ASSVRGGYEQY
TRBV5-1	TRBJ2-3	ASSLGREGLLWY
TRBV4-1	TRBJ2-1	ASSQTMTSPSYNEQF
TRBV2	TRBJ2-1	ASGGGLAGVYNEQF
TRBV6-1	TRBJ1-3	ASSEAQGLGNTIY
TRBV9	TRBJ2-1	ASSPGLSRGGEQF
TRBV27	TRBJ1-1	ASSRGVSTEAF
TRBV10-3	TRBJ2-3	AITDSGTTDTQY
TRBV19	TRBJ2-7	ASSPSRRSDEQY
TRBV27	TRBJ2-1	ASSFDEQF
TRBV28	TRBJ2-1	ASRPGSGRYNEQF
TRBV27	TRBJ2-1	ASSFLGLGGEQF
TRBV10-1	TRBJ2-3	ASSIRQATDTQY
TRBV28	TRBJ1-4	ASRPPGQGLMANEKLF
TRBV7-2	TRBJ2-7	ASSLVGTLFAYEQY
TRBV7-8	TRBJ2-1	ASSLGLAGSNEQF
TRBV27	TRBJ2-3	ASSSISGGTDTQY
TRBV3-1/TRBV3-2	TRBJ1-1	ASSIRRQGGSEAF
TRBV9	TRBJ1-3	ASSPISSGNTIY
TRBV19	TRBJ2-1	ASRRPGAEGYNEQF
TRBV6-6	TRBJ1-6	ASSYGAAPNNSPLH
TRBV6-1	TRBJ1-5	ASSEVPRQGSNQPQH
TRBV19	TRBJ2-1	ASSMQDSYNEQF
TRBV6-5	TRBJ1-2	ASRDGGALNYGYT
TRBV9	TRBJ2-2	ASSVDGGFANTGELF
TRBV10-3	TRBJ2-2	AISGLVLAGELF
TRBV7-8	TRBJ1-2	ASSLAGGNYGYT
TRBV5-6	TRBJ1-2	ASSPAMNYGYT
TRBV7-9	TRBJ2-7	ASSLRTSGRLSYEQY
TRBV11-1	TRBJ2-7	ASSVGSAGGVYEQY
TRBV18	TRBJ2-1	ASSLTSGGNEQF
TRBV24-1	TRBJ1-2	ATSDAGTGYGYT
TRBV7-9	TRBJ1-2	ASSQDRSTNYGYT
TRBV5-1	TRBJ2-7	ASRDRGENEQY
TRBV21-1	TRBJ2-7	ARKSGEQY
TRBV6-5	TRBJ2-7	ASSLQGESDEQY
TRBV6-5	TRBJ1-2	ASSGPGKYGYT
TRBV11-3	TRBJ1-4	ASSLGTGFTDEKLF
TRBV5-1	TRBJ2-3	ASSPGTSGGDTQY
TRBV19	TRBJ2-1	ASSYSGQSPSNEQF
TRBV6-2/TRBV6-3	TRBJ1-5	ASSYDSNQPQH
TRBV12-5	TRBJ1-1	ASGSRAGRFYTEAF
TRBV15	TRBJ1-4	ATSGGTGGYEKLF